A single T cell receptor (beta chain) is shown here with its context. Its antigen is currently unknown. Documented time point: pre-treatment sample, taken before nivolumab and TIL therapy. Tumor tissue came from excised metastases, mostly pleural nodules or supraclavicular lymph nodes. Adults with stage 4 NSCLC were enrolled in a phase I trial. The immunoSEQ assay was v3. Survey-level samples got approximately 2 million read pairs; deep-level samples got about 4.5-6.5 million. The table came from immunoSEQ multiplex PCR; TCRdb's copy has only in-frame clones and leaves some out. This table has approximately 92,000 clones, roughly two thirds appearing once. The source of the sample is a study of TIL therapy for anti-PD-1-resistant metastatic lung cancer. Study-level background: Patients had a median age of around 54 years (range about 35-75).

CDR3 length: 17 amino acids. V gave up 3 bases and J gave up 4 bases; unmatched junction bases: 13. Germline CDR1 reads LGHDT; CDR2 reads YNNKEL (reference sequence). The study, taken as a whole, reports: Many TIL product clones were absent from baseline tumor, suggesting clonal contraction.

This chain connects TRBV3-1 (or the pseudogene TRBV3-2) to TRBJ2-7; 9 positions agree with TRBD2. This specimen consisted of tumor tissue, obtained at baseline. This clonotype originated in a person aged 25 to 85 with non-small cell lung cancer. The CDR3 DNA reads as TGTGCCAGCAGCCAGGGTAGAGGGTCGACTAGCGGATACGAGCAGTACTTC. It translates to CASSQGRGSTSGYEQYF.